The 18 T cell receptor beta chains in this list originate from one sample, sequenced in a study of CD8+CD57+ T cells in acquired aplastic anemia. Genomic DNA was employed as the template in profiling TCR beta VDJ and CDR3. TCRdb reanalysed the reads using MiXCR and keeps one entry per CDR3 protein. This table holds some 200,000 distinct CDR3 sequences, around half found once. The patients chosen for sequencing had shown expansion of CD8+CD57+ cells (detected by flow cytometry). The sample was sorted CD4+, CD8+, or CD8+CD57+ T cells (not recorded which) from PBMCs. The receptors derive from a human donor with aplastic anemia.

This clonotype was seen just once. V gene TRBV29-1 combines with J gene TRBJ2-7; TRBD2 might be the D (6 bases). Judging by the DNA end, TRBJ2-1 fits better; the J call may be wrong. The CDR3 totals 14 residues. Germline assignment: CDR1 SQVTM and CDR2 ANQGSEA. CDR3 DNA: TGCAGCGTTGGCGGGGTCGGGGAGTCGTATGAGCAGTTCTTC. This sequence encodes CSVGGVGESYEQFF.

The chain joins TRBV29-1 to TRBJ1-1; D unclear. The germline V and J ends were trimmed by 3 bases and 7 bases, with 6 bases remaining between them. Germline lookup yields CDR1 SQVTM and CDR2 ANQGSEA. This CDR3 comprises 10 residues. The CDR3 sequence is CSVEADEAFF. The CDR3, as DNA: TGCAGCGTTGAGGCTGATGAAGCTTTCTTT.

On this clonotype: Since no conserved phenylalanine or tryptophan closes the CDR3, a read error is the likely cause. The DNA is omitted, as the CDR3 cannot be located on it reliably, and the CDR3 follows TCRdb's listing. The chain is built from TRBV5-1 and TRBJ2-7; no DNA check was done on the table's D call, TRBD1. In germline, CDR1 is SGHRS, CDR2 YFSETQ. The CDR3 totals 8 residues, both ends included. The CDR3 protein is CASKVGDR.

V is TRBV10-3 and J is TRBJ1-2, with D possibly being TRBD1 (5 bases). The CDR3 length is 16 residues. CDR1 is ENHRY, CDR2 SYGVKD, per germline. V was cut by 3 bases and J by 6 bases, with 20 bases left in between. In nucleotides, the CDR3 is TGTGCCATCAGTGACTCGTCACTGGGTGGAGGGGATGGCTACACCTTC. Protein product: CAISDSSLGGGDGYTF.

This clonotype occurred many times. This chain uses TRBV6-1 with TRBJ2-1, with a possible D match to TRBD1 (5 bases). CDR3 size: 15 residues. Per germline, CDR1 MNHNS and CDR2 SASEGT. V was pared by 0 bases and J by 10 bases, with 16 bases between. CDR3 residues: CASSEALHSWGEQFF. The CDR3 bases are TGTGCCAGCAGTGAAGCGCTTCACAGTTGGGGCGAGCAGTTCTTC.

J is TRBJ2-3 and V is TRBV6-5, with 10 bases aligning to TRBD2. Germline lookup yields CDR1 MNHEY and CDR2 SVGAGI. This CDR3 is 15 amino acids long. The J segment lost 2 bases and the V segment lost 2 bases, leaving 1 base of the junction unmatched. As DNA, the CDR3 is TGTGCCAGCAGTTACAGCGGGAGGGTCACAGATACGCAGTATTTT. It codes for CASSYSGRVTDTQYF.

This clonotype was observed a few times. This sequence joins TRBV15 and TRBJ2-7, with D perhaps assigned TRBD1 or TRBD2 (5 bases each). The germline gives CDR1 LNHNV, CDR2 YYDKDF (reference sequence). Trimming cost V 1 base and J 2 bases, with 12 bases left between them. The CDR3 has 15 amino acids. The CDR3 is CATSRGGGGAYEQYF. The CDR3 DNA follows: TGTGCCACCAGCAGAGGTGGGGGTGGTGCCTACGAGCAGTACTTC.

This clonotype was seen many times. The CDR3 protein is CASSSNVIQGNEQFF. DNA for the CDR3: TGCGCCAGCAGCTCCAATGTTATCCAGGGTAATGAGCAGTTCTTC. This chain connects TRBV5-1 to TRBJ2-1; a weak D match, TRBD1 (5 bases). There are 15 residues in the CDR3. Between the trimmed V and J ends, which lost 3 bases and 7 bases, there was a span of 17 bases. Germline V gene sequence: CDR1 SGHRS, CDR2 YFSETQ.

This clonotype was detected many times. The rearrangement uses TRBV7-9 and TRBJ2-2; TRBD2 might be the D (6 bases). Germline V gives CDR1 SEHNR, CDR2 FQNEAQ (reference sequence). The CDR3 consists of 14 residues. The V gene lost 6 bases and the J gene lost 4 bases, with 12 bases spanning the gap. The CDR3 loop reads CASSRFGSTGELFF. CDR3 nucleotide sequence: TGTGCCAGCAGTCGATTCGGGAGCACCGGGGAGCTGTTTTTT.

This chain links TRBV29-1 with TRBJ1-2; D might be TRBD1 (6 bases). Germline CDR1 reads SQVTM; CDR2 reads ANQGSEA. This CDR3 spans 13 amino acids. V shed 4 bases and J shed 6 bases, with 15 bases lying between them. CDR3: CSVGYVQGNGYTF. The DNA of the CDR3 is TGCAGCGTTGGCTATGTGCAGGGGAATGGCTACACCTTC.

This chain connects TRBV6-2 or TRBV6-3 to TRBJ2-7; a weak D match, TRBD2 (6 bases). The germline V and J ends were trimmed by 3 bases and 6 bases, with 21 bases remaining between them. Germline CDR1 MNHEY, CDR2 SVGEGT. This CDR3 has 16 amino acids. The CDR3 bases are TGTGCCAGCAGTTATACGAGGCTAACGGGAGCTAGCGAGCAGTACTTC. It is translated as CASSYTRLTGASEQYF.

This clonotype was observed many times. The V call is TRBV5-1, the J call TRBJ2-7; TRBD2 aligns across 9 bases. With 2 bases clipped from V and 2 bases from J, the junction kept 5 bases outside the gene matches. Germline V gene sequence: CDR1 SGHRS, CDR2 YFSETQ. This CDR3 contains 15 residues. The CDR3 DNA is TGCGCCAGCAGCTTCGGACTAGCGTTCACCTACGAGCAGTACTTC. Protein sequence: CASSFGLAFTYEQYF.

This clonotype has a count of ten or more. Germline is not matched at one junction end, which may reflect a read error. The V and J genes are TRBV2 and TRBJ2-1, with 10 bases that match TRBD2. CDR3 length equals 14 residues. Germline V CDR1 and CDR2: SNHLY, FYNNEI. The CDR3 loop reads CAGSRGTAGGPQIF. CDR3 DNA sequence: TGTGCCGGGAGCAGAGGAACAGCGGGAGGGCCCCAGATCTTC.

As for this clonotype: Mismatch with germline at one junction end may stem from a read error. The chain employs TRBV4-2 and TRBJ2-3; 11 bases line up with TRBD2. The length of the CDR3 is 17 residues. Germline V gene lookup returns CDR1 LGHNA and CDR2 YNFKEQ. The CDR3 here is CASSLSPGLADTDTQDF. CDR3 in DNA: TGTGCCAGCAGCCTCTCCCCGGGACTAGCGGACACAGATACGCAGGATTTT.

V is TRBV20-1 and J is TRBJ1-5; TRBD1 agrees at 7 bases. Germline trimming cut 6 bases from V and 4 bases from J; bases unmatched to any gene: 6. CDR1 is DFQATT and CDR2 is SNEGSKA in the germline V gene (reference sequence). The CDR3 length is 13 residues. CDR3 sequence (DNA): TGCAGTGCCTCGACAGGGCCAAATCAGCCCCAGCATTTT. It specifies CSASTGPNQPQHF.

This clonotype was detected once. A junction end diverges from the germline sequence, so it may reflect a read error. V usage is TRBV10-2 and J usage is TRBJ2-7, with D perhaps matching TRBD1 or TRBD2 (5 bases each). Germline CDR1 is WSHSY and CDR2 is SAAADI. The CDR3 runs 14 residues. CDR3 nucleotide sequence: TGTGCCAGCAGTTACGGGGCGAGGGACTACGAGCAGTACTTC. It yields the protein CASSYGARDYEQYF.

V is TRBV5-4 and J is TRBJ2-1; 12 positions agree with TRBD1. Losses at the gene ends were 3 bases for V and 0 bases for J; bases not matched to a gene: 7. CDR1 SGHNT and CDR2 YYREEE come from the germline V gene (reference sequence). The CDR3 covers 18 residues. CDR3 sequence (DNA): TGTGCCAGCAGCTCGGGACAGGGGGCGCGTCTCTCCTACAATGAGCAGTTCTTC. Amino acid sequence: CASSSGQGARLSYNEQFF.

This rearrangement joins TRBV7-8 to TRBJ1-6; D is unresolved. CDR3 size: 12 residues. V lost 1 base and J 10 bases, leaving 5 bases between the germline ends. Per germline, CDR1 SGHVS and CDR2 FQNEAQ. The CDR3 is CASSLVESPLHF. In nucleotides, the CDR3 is TGTGCCAGCAGCTTAGTGGAGTCACCCCTCCACTTT.